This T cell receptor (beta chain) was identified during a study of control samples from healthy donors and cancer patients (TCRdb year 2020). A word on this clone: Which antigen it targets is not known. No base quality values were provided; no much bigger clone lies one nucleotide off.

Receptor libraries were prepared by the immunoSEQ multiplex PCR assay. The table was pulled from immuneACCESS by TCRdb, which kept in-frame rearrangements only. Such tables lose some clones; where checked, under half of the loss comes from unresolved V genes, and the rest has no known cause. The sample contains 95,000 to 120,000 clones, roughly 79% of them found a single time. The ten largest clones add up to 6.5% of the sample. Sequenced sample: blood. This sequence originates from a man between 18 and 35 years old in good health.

The CDR3 region has the sequence CASGTHNRGRDEQYF. Here is the DNA: TGTGCCAGCGGAACCCATAACAGGGGAAGGGACGAGCAGTACTTC. The V and J segments used are TRBV6-4 and TRBJ2-7, with TRBD1 identical over 7 junction bases. The germline V gene sets CDR1 to MRHNA and CDR2 to SNTAGT. V has 8 bases trimmed and J has 5 bases trimmed; junction bases matching no gene number 15. The CDR3 holds 15 amino acids from the cysteine to the phenylalanine. Just the 45-base CDR3 DNA is kept, in frame starting at base 1.